The rows below give T cell receptor beta chains drawn from one sample of a study of cytomegalovirus exposure and HLA in healthy donors. The table came from immunoSEQ multiplex PCR; TCRdb's copy has only in-frame clones and leaves some out. The table shows about 140,000 clones, with under 75% occurring only once. Sequencing used PBMCs. These receptors were collected from a woman in her 40s in good health and CMV-seronegative. Each CDR3 is given with its conserved first and last residue. D genes are given only for firm matches. Only some rows state a clone size, as once, few, many or a class for expanded clones.

CASTRRTYGYTF | TGTGCCAGCACCCGGAGGACCTATGGCTACACCTTC | NA | TRBJ1-2 | TRBV28 | NA
CASSGTSGGGTDTQYF | TGTGCCAGCAGTGGGACTAGCGGGGGGGGCACAGATACGCAGTATTTT | NA | TRBJ2-3 | TRBV6-4 | TRBD2
CASSFTGYGNTIYF | TGCGCCAGCAGCTTTACAGGGTATGGAAACACCATATATTTT | NA | TRBJ1-3 | TRBV5-1 | NA
CASMGDLNTEAFF | TGTGCCAGTATGGGGGACTTAAACACTGAAGCTTTCTTT | NA | TRBJ1-1 | TRBV19 | NA
CASSLAGTSGGADTQYF | TGTGCCAGCAGCTTGGCCGGGACTAGCGGGGGGGCAGATACGCAGTATTTT | NA | TRBJ2-3 | TRBV5-6 | TRBD2
CASSSLPTLQGALHYGYTF | TGCGCCAGCAGCTCACTCCCCACTTTACAGGGGGCCCTCCACTATGGCTACACCTTC | NA | TRBJ1-2 | TRBV5-1 | TRBD1
CASSLGGQGDYNEQFF | TGCGCCAGCAGCTTGGGGGGACAGGGGGACTACAATGAGCAGTTCTTC | NA | TRBJ2-1 | TRBV5-1 | TRBD1
CASSSWATGVTGELFF | TGTGCCAGCAGCTCATGGGCGACAGGGGTAACCGGGGAGCTGTTTTTT | NA | TRBJ2-2 | TRBV7-8 | TRBD1
CASSELGTGTYEQYF | TGTGCCAGCAGTGAATTAGGGACAGGAACCTACGAGCAGTACTTC | once | TRBJ2-7 | TRBV6-1 | TRBD1
CATSRDRGANTEAFF | TGTGCCACCAGCAGAGATCGGGGGGCGAACACTGAAGCTTTCTTT | NA | TRBJ1-1 | TRBV15 | NA
CASSLGGAWEPQHF | TGTGCCAGCAGCTTAGGGGGAGCATGGGAGCCCCAGCATTTT | few | TRBJ1-5 | TRBV7-9 | NA
CASSHDRGNTEAFF | TGCGCCAGCAGCCACGACAGAGGGAACACTGAAGCTTTCTTT | NA | TRBJ1-1 | TRBV4-1 | NA
CASGGRMNTEAFF | TGTGCCAGCGGGGGGAGGATGAACACTGAAGCTTTCTTT | NA | TRBJ1-1 | TRBV19 | NA
CASRAPLGQGGGSTEAFF | TGTGCCAGCAGGGCTCCTCTCGGACAGGGGGGGGGAAGCACTGAAGCTTTCTTT | NA | TRBJ1-1 | TRBV2 | TRBD1
CASSSSGYPGANVLTF | TGTGCCAGCAGCTCGTCAGGTTATCCTGGGGCCAACGTCCTGACTTTC | few | TRBJ2-6 | TRBV11-1 | NA
CASSQVGAIIYF | TGTGCCAGCAGCCAAGTAGGGGCCATAATCTACTTC | once | TRBJ2-7 | TRBV14 | NA
CASSVGSGGSEQFF | TGTGCCAGCAGTGTTGGAAGCGGGGGCTCTGAACAGTTCTTC | few | TRBJ2-1 | TRBV6-4 | TRBD2
CASSIRQGGNSPLHF | TGCGCCAGCAGCATCCGGCAGGGCGGTAATTCACCCCTCCACTTT | NA | TRBJ1-6 | TRBV5-1 | NA
CASSPPGGTYEQYF | TGTGCCAGCAGCCCCCCGGGAGGGACCTACGAGCAGTACTTC | NA | TRBJ2-7 | TRBV6-5 | TRBD2
CASSAAGTGGYNEQFF | TGTGCCAGCTCAGCAGCCGGGACAGGGGGATACAATGAGCAGTTCTTC | NA | TRBJ2-1 | TRBV18 | TRBD1
CAISPGQGLSYEQYF | TGTGCCATCAGTCCCGGACAGGGTCTGTCCTACGAGCAGTACTTC | NA | TRBJ2-7 | TRBV10-3 | TRBD1
CACRHADNSPLHF | TGTGCCTGTAGACACGCCGATAATTCACCCCTCCACTTT | NA | TRBJ1-6 | TRBV30 | NA
CASSYEVRTNEKLFF | TGTGCCAGCAGTTACGAAGTGCGCACTAATGAAAAACTGTTTTTT | NA | TRBJ1-4 | TRBV6-5 | NA